This record looks at one T cell receptor (beta chain) sequence and its context. This specimen belongs to a study of blood T cell repertoires in COVID-19. J was trimmed by 5 bases and V by 3 bases; bases with no gene match: 6. CDR1 is KGHSH and CDR2 is LQKENI in the germline V gene. CDR3 length equals 14 residues. Sequencing was performed with immunoSEQ multiplex PCR; in TCRdb, only in-frame clones are kept and a portion is missing. Altogether under 400,000 clones are present, roughly nine tenths being singletons, with the ten largest covering just under 4%. The TCR originated in a woman aged 55-75 years with COVID-19, enrolled during active disease. Input material: peripheral blood. The chain is built from TRBV18 and TRBJ2-7; TRBD1 matches 8 bases. The CDR3 spells CASSPLLTGDEQYF. The CDR3 DNA reads TGTGCCAGCTCACCTCTTCTGACAGGGGACGAGCAGTACTTC.